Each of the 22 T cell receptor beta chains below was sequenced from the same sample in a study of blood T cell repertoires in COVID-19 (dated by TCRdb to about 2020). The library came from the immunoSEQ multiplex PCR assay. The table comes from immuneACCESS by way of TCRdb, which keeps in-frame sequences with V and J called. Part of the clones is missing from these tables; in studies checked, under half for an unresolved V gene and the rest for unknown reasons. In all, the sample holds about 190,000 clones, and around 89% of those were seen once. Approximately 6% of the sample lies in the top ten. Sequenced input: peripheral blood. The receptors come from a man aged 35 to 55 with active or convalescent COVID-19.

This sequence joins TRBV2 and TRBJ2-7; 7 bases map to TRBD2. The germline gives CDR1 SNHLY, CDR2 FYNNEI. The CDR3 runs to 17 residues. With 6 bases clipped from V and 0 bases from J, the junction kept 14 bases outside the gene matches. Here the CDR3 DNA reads TGTGCCAGCAGCCCATTCCACCTAGCGGAGGGCTCCTACGAGCAGTACTTC. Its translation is CASSPFHLAEGSYEQYF.

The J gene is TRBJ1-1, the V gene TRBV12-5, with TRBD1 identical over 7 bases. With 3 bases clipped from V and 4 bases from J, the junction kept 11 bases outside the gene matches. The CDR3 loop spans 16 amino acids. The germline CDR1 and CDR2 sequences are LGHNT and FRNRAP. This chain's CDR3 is CASGFPRGQGGTEAFF. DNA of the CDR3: TGTGCTAGTGGTTTTCCCCGCGGGCAGGGGGGCACTGAAGCTTTCTTT.

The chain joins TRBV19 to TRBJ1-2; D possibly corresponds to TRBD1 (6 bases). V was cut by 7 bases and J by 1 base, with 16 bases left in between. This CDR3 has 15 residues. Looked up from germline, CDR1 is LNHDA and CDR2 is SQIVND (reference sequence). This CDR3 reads CASTLGGAFNYGYTF. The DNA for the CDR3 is TGTGCCAGTACGCTAGGGGGGGCTTTTAACTATGGCTACACCTTC.

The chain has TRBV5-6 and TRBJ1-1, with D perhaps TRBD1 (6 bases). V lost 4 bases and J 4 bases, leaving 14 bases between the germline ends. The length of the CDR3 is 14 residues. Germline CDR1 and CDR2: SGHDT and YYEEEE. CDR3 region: CASSLRGLVTEAFF. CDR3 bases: TGTGCCAGCAGCCTCAGGGGTCTGGTCACTGAAGCTTTCTTT.

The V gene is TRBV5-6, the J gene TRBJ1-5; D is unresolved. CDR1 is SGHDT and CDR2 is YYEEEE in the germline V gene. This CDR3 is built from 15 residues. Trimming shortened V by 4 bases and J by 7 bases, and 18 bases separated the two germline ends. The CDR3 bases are TGTGCCAGCAGCCTAAAAACCTTACCCGGGCAGCCCCAGCATTTT. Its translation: CASSLKTLPGQPQHF.

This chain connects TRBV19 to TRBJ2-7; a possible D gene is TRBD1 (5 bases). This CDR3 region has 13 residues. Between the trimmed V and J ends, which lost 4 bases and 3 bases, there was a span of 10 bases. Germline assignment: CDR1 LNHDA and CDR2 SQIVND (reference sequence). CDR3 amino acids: CASSKGHNYEQYF. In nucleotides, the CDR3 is TGTGCCAGTAGTAAAGGACACAACTACGAGCAGTACTTC.

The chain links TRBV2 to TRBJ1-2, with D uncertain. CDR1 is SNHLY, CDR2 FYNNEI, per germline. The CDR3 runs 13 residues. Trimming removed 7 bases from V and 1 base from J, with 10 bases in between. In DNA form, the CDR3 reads TGTGCCAGCATCGACGGGAATAACTATGGCTACACCTTC. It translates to CASIDGNNYGYTF.

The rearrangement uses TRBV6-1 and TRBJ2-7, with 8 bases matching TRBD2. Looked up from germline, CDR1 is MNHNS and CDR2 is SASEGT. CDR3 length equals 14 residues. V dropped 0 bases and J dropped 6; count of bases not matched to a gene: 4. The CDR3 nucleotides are TGTGCCAGCAGTGAAGCGGGACTAGTTTTCGAGCAGTACTTC. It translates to CASSEAGLVFEQYF.

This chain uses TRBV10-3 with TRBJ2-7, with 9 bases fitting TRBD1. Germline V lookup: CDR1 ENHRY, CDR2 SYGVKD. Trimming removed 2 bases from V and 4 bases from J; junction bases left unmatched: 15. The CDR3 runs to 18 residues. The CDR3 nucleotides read TGTGCCATCAGTGAGGGTACAGGGGGCGGTACGGTTCGGTACGAGCAGTACTTC. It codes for CAISEGTGGGTVRYEQYF.

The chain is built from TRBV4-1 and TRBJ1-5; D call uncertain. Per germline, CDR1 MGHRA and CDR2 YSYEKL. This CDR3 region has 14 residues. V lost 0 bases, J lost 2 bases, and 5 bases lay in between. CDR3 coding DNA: TGCGCCAGCAGCCAAGACTCGGGCAATCAGCCCCAGCATTTT. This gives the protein CASSQDSGNQPQHF.

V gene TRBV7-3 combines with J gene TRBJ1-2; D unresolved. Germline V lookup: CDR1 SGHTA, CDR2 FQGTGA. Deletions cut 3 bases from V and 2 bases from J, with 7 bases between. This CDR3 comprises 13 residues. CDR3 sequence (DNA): TGTGCCAGCAGCTTGGGAGGGAACTATGGCTACACCTTC. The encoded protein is CASSLGGNYGYTF.

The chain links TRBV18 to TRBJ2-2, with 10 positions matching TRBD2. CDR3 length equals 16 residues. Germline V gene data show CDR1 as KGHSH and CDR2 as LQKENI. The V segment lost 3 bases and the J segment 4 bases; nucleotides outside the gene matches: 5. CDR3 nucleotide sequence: TGTGCCAGCTCACCCCCCTCTAGCGGGGGCACCGGGGAGCTGTTTTTT. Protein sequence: CASSPPSSGGTGELFF.

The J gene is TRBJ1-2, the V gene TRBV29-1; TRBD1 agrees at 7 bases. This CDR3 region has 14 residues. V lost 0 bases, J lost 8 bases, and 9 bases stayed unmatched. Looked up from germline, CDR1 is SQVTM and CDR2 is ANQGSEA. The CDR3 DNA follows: TGCAGCGTTGAAGAGGAGGACAGGCGTTTAGGCTACACCTTC. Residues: CSVEEEDRRLGYTF.

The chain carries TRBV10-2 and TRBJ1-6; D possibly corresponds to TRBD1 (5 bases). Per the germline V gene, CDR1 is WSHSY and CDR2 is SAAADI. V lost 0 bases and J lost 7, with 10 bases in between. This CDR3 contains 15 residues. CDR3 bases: TGCGCCAGCAGTGAGTCCCAGGGCAGCAATTCACCCCTCCACTTT. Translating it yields CASSESQGSNSPLHF.

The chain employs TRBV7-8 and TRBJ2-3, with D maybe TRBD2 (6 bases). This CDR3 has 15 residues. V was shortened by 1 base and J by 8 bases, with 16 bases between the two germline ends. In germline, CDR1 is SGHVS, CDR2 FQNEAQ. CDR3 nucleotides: TGTGCCAGCAGCTTAGGAGTAGCGGACCTCCGTACGCAGTATTTT. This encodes CASSLGVADLRTQYF.

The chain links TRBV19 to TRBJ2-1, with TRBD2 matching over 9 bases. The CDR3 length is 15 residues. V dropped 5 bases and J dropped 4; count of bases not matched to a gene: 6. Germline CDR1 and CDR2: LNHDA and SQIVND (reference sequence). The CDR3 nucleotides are TGTGCCAGTAGTTTGGGCGGGGGGGTATACAATGAGCAGTTCTTC. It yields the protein CASSLGGGVYNEQFF.

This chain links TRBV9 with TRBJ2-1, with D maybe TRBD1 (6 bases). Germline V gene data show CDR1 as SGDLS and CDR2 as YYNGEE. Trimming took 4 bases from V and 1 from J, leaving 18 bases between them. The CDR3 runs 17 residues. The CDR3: CASSPSGVLDSYNEQFF. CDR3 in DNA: TGTGCCAGCAGCCCTTCAGGGGTCCTAGATTCCTACAATGAGCAGTTCTTC.

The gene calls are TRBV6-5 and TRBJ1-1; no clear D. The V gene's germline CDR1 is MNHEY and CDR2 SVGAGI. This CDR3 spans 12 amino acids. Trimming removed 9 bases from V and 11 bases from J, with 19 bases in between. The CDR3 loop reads CASQLERITAFF. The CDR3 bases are TGTGCCAGTCAACTCGAAAGAATCACGGCTTTCTTT.

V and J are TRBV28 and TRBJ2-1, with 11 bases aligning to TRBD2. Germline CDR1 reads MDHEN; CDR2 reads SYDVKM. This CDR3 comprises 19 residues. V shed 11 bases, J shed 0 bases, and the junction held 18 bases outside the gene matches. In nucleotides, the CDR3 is TGTGCCCCCGATCTGGGACTAGCGGCTCGTTTGAGCTCCTACAATGAGCAGTTCTTC. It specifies CAPDLGLAARLSSYNEQFF.

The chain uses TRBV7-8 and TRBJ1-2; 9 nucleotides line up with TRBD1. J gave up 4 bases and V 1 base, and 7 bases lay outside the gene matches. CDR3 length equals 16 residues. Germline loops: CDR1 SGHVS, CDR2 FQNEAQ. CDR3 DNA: TGTGCCAGCAGCTTAGGTGACAGGGGGGTAGGCTATGGCTACACCTTC. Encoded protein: CASSLGDRGVGYGYTF.

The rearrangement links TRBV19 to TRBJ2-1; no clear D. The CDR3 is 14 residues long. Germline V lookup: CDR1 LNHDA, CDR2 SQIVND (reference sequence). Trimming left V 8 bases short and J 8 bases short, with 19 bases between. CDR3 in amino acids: CASLSTSPPYEQFF. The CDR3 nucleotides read TGTGCCAGTCTTTCTACCTCCCCTCCTTATGAGCAGTTCTTC.

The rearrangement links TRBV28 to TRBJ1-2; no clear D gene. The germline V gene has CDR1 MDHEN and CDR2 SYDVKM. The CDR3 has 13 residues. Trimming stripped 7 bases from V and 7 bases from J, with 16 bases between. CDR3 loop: CASNEETVSGYTF. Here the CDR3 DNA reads TGTGCCAGCAATGAGGAAACCGTCTCTGGCTACACCTTC.